This passage covers 30 T cell receptor beta chains from one sample sequenced in a study of human T cells and chemical hapten exposure. Time point indicated: patch test 3, about 24 weeks after DPC sensitization. Noted treatment: therapeutic diphenylcyclopropenone sensitization with weekly scalp DPC. TCRdb redid the calling of the RACE reads with MiXCR, one entry per CDR3 protein. This sample has roughly 100,000 distinct CDR3 sequences; around 34% occur once, and the top ten carry more than 2.5%. The sequences come from whole blood, collected in connection with sensitization to the hapten diphenylcyclopropenone (DPC). These receptors were taken from a man in his forties with alopecia areata. Some clones in this sample may be carry-over from other donors' samples.

In DNA form, the CDR3 reads TGTGCCAACAGGGCTGGGACAGGGCTAGGCAATGAGCAGTTCTTC. It yields the protein CANRAGTGLGNEQFF. This rearrangement joins TRBV5-5 to TRBJ2-1, with 9 bases that match TRBD1. CDR1 SGHKS and CDR2 YYEKEE come from the germline V gene (reference sequence). V shed 9 bases, J shed 6 bases, and the junction held 13 bases outside the gene matches. This CDR3 contains 15 residues.

The sample holds a few counts of this clonotype. The V gene is TRBV15, the J gene TRBJ2-7; 7 positions match TRBD1. This CDR3 region has 14 residues. Germline V gives CDR1 LNHNV, CDR2 YYDKDF (reference sequence). J was trimmed by 6 bases and V by 0 bases; bases with no gene match: 5. The CDR3 bases are TGTGCCACCAGCAGAGATAGGGGGCCCGCCGAGCAGTACTTC. Amino acids: CATSRDRGPAEQYF.

The gene calls are TRBV6-1 and TRBJ2-3; 12 bases map to TRBD1. With 4 bases clipped from V and 4 bases from J, the junction kept 3 bases outside the gene matches. The CDR3 loop spans 15 amino acids. Germline V gene sequence: CDR1 MNHNS, CDR2 SASEGT. CDR3 protein: CASSAGTGGADTQYF. DNA of the CDR3: TGTGCCAGCAGTGCCGGGACAGGGGGCGCAGATACGCAGTATTTT.

CDR3 protein: CASSFGRRGANVLTF. CDR3 coding DNA: TGTGCCAGCAGCTTCGGTAGGCGAGGGGCCAACGTCCTGACTTTC. The V gene is TRBV7-9, the J gene TRBJ2-6; the D is unclear. This CDR3 spans 15 amino acids. The V and J ends lost 3 bases and 4 bases respectively, with 10 bases between them. CDR1 is SEHNR and CDR2 is FQNEAQ in the germline V gene (reference sequence).

The chain links TRBV18 to TRBJ2-1; 10 bases are a match to TRBD2. The CDR3 runs to 18 residues. V gave up 5 bases and J gave up 8 bases; unmatched junction bases: 18. Germline assignment: CDR1 KGHSH and CDR2 LQKENI. Here the CDR3 DNA reads TGTGCCAGCTCATATTCGTCAGAAACTAGCGGGATAGTCCATGAGCAGTTCTTC. Translating gives CASSYSSETSGIVHEQFF.

The chain uses TRBV7-9 and TRBJ2-1; D unclear. Trimming removed 1 base at V and 2 bases at J, with 6 bases between. The CDR3 length is 14 residues. Per germline, CDR1 SEHNR and CDR2 FQNEAQ (reference sequence). The CDR3 protein is CASSLERTYNEQFF. In DNA, the CDR3 is TGTGCCAGCAGCTTAGAAAGAACCTACAATGAGCAGTTCTTC.

The rearrangement links TRBV7-2 to TRBJ2-1, with a possible D match to TRBD2 (6 bases). The germline CDR1 and CDR2 sequences are SGHTA and FQGNSA. This CDR3 has 14 amino acids. The germline V and J ends were trimmed by 3 bases and 3 bases, with 9 bases remaining between them. CDR3 in amino acids: CASSFYGSYNEQFF. CDR3 DNA: TGTGCCAGCAGCTTTTACGGGAGCTACAATGAGCAGTTCTTC.

The chain uses TRBV6-2 or TRBV6-3 and TRBJ1-1; 7 nucleotides align to TRBD1. Germline V gives CDR1 MNHEY, CDR2 SVGEGT. Unmatched junction bases numbered 7, after V lost 2 bases and J lost 1 base. The CDR3 covers 16 residues. In DNA, the CDR3 is TGTGCCAGCAGTTACACCCATCAGGGGGGGAACACTGAAGCTTTCTTT. As protein: CASSYTHQGGNTEAFF.

In this sample, this clonotype turned up a few times. This chain uses TRBV20-1 with TRBJ1-1, with TRBD1 as a possible D gene (5 bases). Germline CDR1 reads DFQATT; CDR2 reads SNEGSKA (reference sequence). There are 12 residues in the CDR3. Trimming pared 3 bases from V and 2 bases from J, leaving 7 bases between. In DNA, the CDR3 is TGCAGTGCTAGGACAGTAAACACTGAAGCTTTCTTT. Amino acid sequence: CSARTVNTEAFF.

This clonotype was seen only a few times. This rearrangement joins TRBV14 to TRBJ2-2, with 10 bases lining up with TRBD1. The germline CDR1 and CDR2 sequences are SGHDN and FVKESK. The CDR3 runs to 19 residues. V was clipped by 0 bases and J by 5 bases; unmatched bases: 12. The CDR3 region has the DNA TGTGCCAGCAGCCAAGATCCCACATCGACAGGGGGCAGGACCGGGGAGCTGTTTTTT. This encodes CASSQDPTSTGGRTGELFF.

This chain links TRBV7-9 with TRBJ2-5, with TRBD2 matching over 7 bases. Germline CDR1 SEHNR, CDR2 FQNEAQ (reference sequence). The CDR3 has 12 residues. With 4 bases clipped from V and 5 bases from J, the junction kept 1 base outside the gene matches. The CDR3 DNA sequence: TGTGCCAGCAGCTGGGGGGGGGAGACCCAGTACTTC. Translating gives CASSWGGETQYF.

This clonotype occurred a few times. The gene calls are TRBV11-3 and TRBJ2-3; D not resolved. Germline assignment: CDR1 SGHNT and CDR2 YENEEA. This CDR3 is 13 amino acids long. Between the trimmed V and J ends, which lost 5 bases and 5 bases, there was a span of 11 bases. The CDR3: CASSVEWIDTQYF. The CDR3 nucleotides are TGTGCCAGCAGCGTTGAGTGGATAGATACGCAGTATTTT.

The chain couples TRBV20-1 to TRBJ1-5, with no clear D. Trimming pared 4 bases from V and 7 bases from J, leaving 20 bases between. CDR1 is DFQATT, CDR2 SNEGSKA, per germline (reference sequence). The CDR3 totals 15 residues. DNA of the CDR3: TGCAGTGCTATGACGAGTTCGAAGGGAGAACAGCCCCAGCATTTT. Amino acids: CSAMTSSKGEQPQHF.

This rearrangement joins TRBV6-2 or TRBV6-3 to TRBJ2-7; 11 positions match TRBD2. The germline gives CDR1 MNHEY, CDR2 SVGEGT. V was clipped by 5 bases and J by 0 bases; unmatched bases: 6. CDR3 length equals 16 residues. The CDR3 is CASSDGTSGFSYEQYV. CDR3 sequence (DNA): TGTGCCAGCAGTGACGGGACTAGCGGATTCTCCTACGAGCAGTACGTC.

This clonotype was seen at least ten times. The chain combines TRBV25-1 with TRBJ2-7, with a tentative D call TRBD1 (6 bases). The CDR3 length is 15 residues. Germline CDR1 reads MGHDK; CDR2 reads SYGVNS. V dropped 5 bases and J dropped 9 bases, with 23 bases sitting between them. The CDR3 loop reads CASSRMGDNPRGQYV. The DNA of the CDR3 is TGTGCCAGCAGTCGGATGGGGGACAATCCAAGAGGGCAGTACGTC.

This clonotype was found once. This chain connects TRBV6-1 to TRBJ2-7, with 11 bases lining up with TRBD1. The V and J ends lost 6 bases and 3 bases, in that order; junction bases with no gene match: 7. Germline loops: CDR1 MNHNS, CDR2 SASEGT. The CDR3 has 15 amino acids. The CDR3 nucleotides read TGTGCCAGCAGAAACTCCGGGACAGGGGGCTACGAGCAGTACTTC. It codes for CASRNSGTGGYEQYF.

The rearrangement joins TRBV6-5 to TRBJ2-1; the D is unclear. V was shortened by 4 bases and J by 1 base, with 8 bases between the two germline ends. Germline V gene sequence: CDR1 MNHEY, CDR2 SVGAGI. The CDR3 length is 14 residues. Here the CDR3 DNA reads TGTGCCAGCAGTTTGGGCACTTCCTACAATGAGCAGTTCTTC. Protein sequence: CASSLGTSYNEQFF.

This clonotype occurred a few times. The rearrangement links TRBV5-5 to TRBJ1-6; 9 nucleotides agree with TRBD1. This CDR3 spans 14 amino acids. Germline V gene sequence: CDR1 SGHKS, CDR2 YYEKEE (reference sequence). The V and J ends lost 4 bases and 7 bases, in that order; junction bases with no gene match: 3. This chain's CDR3 is CASSRGTGNSPLHF. The DNA for the CDR3 is TGTGCCAGCAGCCGAGGGACAGGGAATTCACCCCTCCACTTT.

This clonotype has a handful of counts. V usage is TRBV7-9 and J usage is TRBJ2-7; TRBD1 agrees at 7 bases. V was pared by 5 bases and J by 3 bases, with 4 bases of the junction left unmatched. Germline CDR1 SEHNR, CDR2 FQNEAQ (reference sequence). CDR3 length equals 13 residues. CDR3 sequence reads: CASSDGTDYEQYV. The DNA for the CDR3 is TGTGCCAGCAGCGATGGGACAGACTACGAGCAGTACGTC.

The chain couples TRBV6-2 or TRBV6-3 to TRBJ2-7; 7 nucleotides align to TRBD2. This CDR3 has 14 amino acids. V was clipped by 3 bases and J by 2 bases; unmatched bases: 4. Germline CDR1 and CDR2: MNHEY and SVGEGT. This CDR3 is CASSYTSVPYEQYF. Here the CDR3 DNA reads TGTGCCAGCAGTTATACTAGCGTTCCCTACGAGCAGTACTTC.

The chain employs TRBV7-2 and TRBJ1-5; 7 nucleotides match TRBD1. The V gene's germline CDR1 is SGHTA and CDR2 FQGNSA. The CDR3 covers 14 residues. After removal of 3 bases from V and 3 bases from J, the junction contained 2 bases not matched to a gene. Written as DNA, the CDR3 is TGTGCCAGCAGCTTGACAGGGTTCAATCAGCCCCAGCATTTT. Translation gives CASSLTGFNQPQHF.

This chain links TRBV27 with TRBJ2-7; tentatively, D is TRBD1 or TRBD2 (7 bases each). The CDR3 totals 13 residues. The germline V gene encodes CDR1 MNHEY and CDR2 SMNVEV (reference sequence). V gave up 3 bases and J gave up 5 bases, with 11 bases separating them. CDR3 sequence reads: CASSLGGGDEQYF. Here the CDR3 DNA reads TGTGCCAGCAGTTTGGGAGGGGGCGACGAGCAGTACTTC.

A remark on this clonotype: This CDR3 fails to terminate in the conserved phenylalanine or tryptophan, so it likely reflects a read error. The rearrangement uses TRBV4-3 and TRBJ2-3; no clear D gene. This CDR3 comprises 14 residues. V gave up 0 bases and J gave up 1 base, with 5 bases separating them. The germline CDR1 and CDR2 sequences are LGHNA and YSLEER. CDR3 amino acids: CASSQDQGTDTQYI. The CDR3 DNA reads TGCGCCAGCAGCCAAGATCAGGGCACAGATACGCAGTATATT.

The chain links TRBV12-3 or TRBV12-4 to TRBJ2-1, with D hard to call. V lost 1 base and J 8 bases, leaving 6 bases between the germline ends. The CDR3 extends over 12 amino acids. CDR3 nucleotide sequence: TGTGCCAGCAGTTTAGTAGGCGATGAGCAGTTCTTC. Translating it yields CASSLVGDEQFF.

This clonotype has a count of ten or more. V is TRBV28 and J is TRBJ1-5, with unresolved D. Germline V gene data show CDR1 as MDHEN and CDR2 as SYDVKM. Trimming removed 5 bases from V and 1 base from J, with 3 bases in between. The CDR3 loop spans 12 amino acids. Written as DNA, the CDR3 is TGTGCCAGCAGTATAAGCAATCAGCCCCAGCATTTT. This sequence encodes CASSISNQPQHF. The variable domain in full, with the rest retrieved from reference TRBV28 and TRBJ1-5, is DVKVTQSSRYLVKRTGEKVFLECVQDMDHENMFWYRQDPGLGLRLIYFSYDVKMKEKGDIPEGYSVSREKKERFSLILESASTNQTSMYLCASSISNQPQHFGDGTRLSIL.

The gene calls are TRBV12-3 or TRBV12-4 and TRBJ1-4; 7 bases align to TRBD1. The CDR3 spans 15 residues. V shed 5 bases and J 8 bases; nucleotides not matched to a gene: 11. The CDR3 region is CASSPAETGLEKLFF. CDR3 DNA: TGTGCCAGCAGTCCGGCGGAGACAGGGTTAGAAAAACTGTTTTTT.

This clonotype was seen only a few times. The rearrangement uses TRBV5-1 and TRBJ2-7; no reliable D call. Germline V gives CDR1 SGHRS, CDR2 YFSETQ. The V and J ends lost 4 bases and 2 bases respectively, with 10 bases between them. This CDR3 is built from 13 residues. The CDR3: CASSPDGTYEQYV. For the CDR3, the DNA is TGCGCCAGCAGCCCGGACGGAACCTACGAGCAGTACGTC.

The rearrangement links TRBV12-3 or TRBV12-4 to TRBJ2-3; TRBD2 matches at 8 bases. Unmatched junction bases numbered 6, after V lost 7 bases and J lost 6 bases. The CDR3 is made up of 13 amino acids. This CDR3 reads CASTSGGKDTQYF. The DNA of the CDR3 is TGTGCCAGCACGTCGGGGGGGAAGGATACGCAGTATTTT.

This clonotype was counted a few times. The J gene is TRBJ2-5, the V gene TRBV4-2, with 7 bases that match TRBD2. The CDR3 totals 16 residues. The V gene's germline CDR1 is LGHNA and CDR2 YNFKEQ. The V and J ends lost 1 base and 6 bases, in that order; junction bases with no gene match: 11. DNA for the CDR3: TGTGCCAGCAGCCAAGTATCGGCGGGAGCCGGAAAGACCCAGTACTTC. It encodes CASSQVSAGAGKTQYF.

Only one count was recorded for this clonotype. The chain couples TRBV10-2 to TRBJ2-3, with a tentative D call TRBD1 (5 bases). With 3 bases removed from V and 2 bases from J, the gap between germline ends came to 9 bases. CDR3 length: 14 residues. CDR1 and CDR2 (germline): WSHSY, SAAADI. CDR3 in amino acids: CASSDSGSTDTQYF. CDR3 coding DNA: TGCGCCAGCAGTGATTCAGGGTCCACAGATACGCAGTATTTT.